This record looks at one T cell receptor beta chain sequence and its context. Its antigen is not known. This sample is part of a study of human T cells and chemical hapten exposure. Study-wide background: It was small differences in pooled library volume that mainly caused per-sample TCR yields to vary.

The time point is: healthy volunteer bleed at 2 weeks. The total RNA was obtained from whole blood that was not fractionated. Individual cDNA molecules had unique molecular identifiers attached to them by the library. Authors' analysis steps: A per-sample median of 95,638 TCRs was observed, with a range of roughly 20,000 to 690,600. TCRdb processed the RACE reads anew with MiXCR; each CDR3 protein has one entry. TCRdb's processing, not the study's, gives the V and J calls here. The sample has roughly 130,000 distinct CDR3 sequences, 8.5% to 9.5% seen once; the top ten hold about 2%. Study outcomes and limitations: TCRs whose frequency exceeded 1 in 1000 remained the same following DPC sensitization.

CDR3 length: 15 amino acids. V lost 4 bases to trimming and J lost 6 bases; unmatched junction nucleotides: 9. From germline, CDR1 is SGHTA and CDR2 FQGNSA. Sequencing was carried out using whole blood. The rearrangement uses TRBV7-2 and TRBJ2-1; 7 positions match TRBD2. This receptor was obtained from a male donor in good health. Some clones in this sample may be carry-over from other donors' samples. As DNA, the CDR3 is TGTGCCAGCAGCTACCCGGGAGGTAGGGCCAATGAGCAGTTCTTC. Amino acid sequence: CASSYPGGRANEQFF.